The 9 T cell receptor beta chains presented below share a single source sample, sequenced in a study of post-analysis software for immune sequencing data (dated by TCRdb to about 2015). The paper's findings and limits, for the study overall: Roughly 5 TRBV segments, including TRBV5-6, TRBV5-1 and TRBV20-1, were significantly more frequent in patients than controls.

Libraries were made using PCR. The instrument was an Illumina HiSeq 2500. Unique molecular identifiers were incorporated into TCR beta cDNA libraries to reduce PCR and sequencing biases. TCRdb reworked the public reads: Q25 trimming with fastp, MiXCR clone assembly, productive beta chains retained. Rows are unified per CDR3 protein, each entry keeping the most common DNA and genes. The sample has 600,000 to 750,000 distinct CDR3 sequences on record, approximately 59% of them singletons. Of the sample, 11% is held by the ten largest clones. These TCRs' antigens remain unknown. The sequenced sample consisted of blood. The origin of the receptors is a girl aged 2 to 9 with multiple sclerosis.

This clonotype was seen a handful of times. The genes are TRBV25-1 and TRBJ2-1, with D uncertain. Deletions cut 4 bases from V and 9 bases from J, with 13 bases between. CDR1 and CDR2 from the germline V gene are MGHDK and SYGVNS. The CDR3 is 13 amino acids. The CDR3 DNA follows: TGTGCCAGCAGTGGAGAACCGAACGGTGAGCAGTTCTTC. This sequence encodes CASSGEPNGEQFF.

The chain uses TRBV15 and TRBJ2-1, with 7 positions matching TRBD2. Germline CDR1 is LNHNV and CDR2 is YYDKDF (reference sequence). This CDR3 has 15 residues. With 7 bases clipped from V and 8 bases from J, the junction kept 14 bases outside the gene matches. CDR3 DNA sequence: TGTGCCACCAACCCCACAAGCGGGAAAGGTGATGAGCAGTTCTTC. As protein: CATNPTSGKGDEQFF.

The chain joins TRBV7-9 to TRBJ1-1, with 8 bases lining up with TRBD1. Looked up from germline, CDR1 is SEHNR and CDR2 is FQNEAQ (reference sequence). J was trimmed by 0 bases and V by 2 bases; bases with no gene match: 8. The CDR3 covers 17 residues. This CDR3 is CASSLQGAMSMNTEAFF. CDR3 sequence (DNA): TGTGCCAGCAGCTTACAGGGGGCGATGTCCATGAACACTGAAGCTTTCTTT.

The rearrangement uses TRBV20-1 and TRBJ1-6; D is ambiguous. The V end was cut by 1 base, the J end by 5 bases, with 12 bases between. This CDR3 has 15 residues. Per the germline V gene, CDR1 is DFQATT and CDR2 is SNEGSKA (reference sequence). The CDR3 spells CSARAGDNHNSPLHF. The CDR3 DNA is TGCAGTGCTAGAGCAGGTGACAACCATAATTCACCCCTCCACTTT.

The chain combines TRBV14 with TRBJ2-2; D unresolved. Germline lookup yields CDR1 SGHDN and CDR2 FVKESK. This CDR3 region has 16 residues. Trimming removed 4 bases at V and 2 bases at J, with 14 bases between. Here the CDR3 reads CASSPSAAHNTGELFF. The CDR3 DNA is TGTGCCAGCAGCCCCTCTGCCGCTCACAACACCGGGGAGCTGTTTTTT. The variable domain in full, with the rest retrieved from reference TRBV14 and TRBJ2-2, is EAGVTQFPSHSVIEKGQTVTLRCDPISGHDNLYWYRRVMGKEIKFLLHFVKESKQDESGMPNNRFLAERTGGTYSTLKVQPAELEDSGVYFCASSPSAAHNTGELFFGEGSRLTVL.

Note on this clonotype: The junction differs from germline at one of its ends, possibly a read error. This chain joins TRBV7-2 and TRBJ2-5; D may match TRBD1 or TRBD2 (5 bases each). Germline V gene lookup returns CDR1 SGHTA and CDR2 FQGNSA. CDR3 length: 14 amino acids. CDR3 nucleotides: TGTGCCAGCAGCTTAGCCGGGGACCAAGTGACCCAGTACTTC. This sequence encodes CASSLAGDQVTQYF.

The chain employs TRBV6-5 and TRBJ2-1; TRBD2 matches 13 bases. Germline lookup yields CDR1 MNHEY and CDR2 SVGAGI. The CDR3 consists of 19 residues. The V segment lost 2 bases and the J segment 4 bases; nucleotides outside the gene matches: 11. The chain's CDR3 is CASSYTTSGGSSSYNEQFF. The CDR3 DNA reads TGTGCCAGCAGTTACACGACTAGCGGGGGGTCCAGCTCTTACAATGAGCAGTTCTTC.

The J gene is TRBJ2-3, the V gene TRBV20-1, with 10 bases that match TRBD2. After removal of 4 bases from V and 2 bases from J, the junction contained 3 bases not matched to a gene. Germline lookup yields CDR1 DFQATT and CDR2 SNEGSKA (reference sequence). This CDR3 is built from 14 residues. This CDR3 reads CSAMLAGVTDTQYF. The CDR3 DNA sequence: TGCAGTGCTATGCTAGCGGGGGTCACAGATACGCAGTATTTT.

The chain has TRBV7-3 and TRBJ2-3; 9 bases match TRBD1. V shed 2 bases, J shed 3 bases, and the junction held 9 bases outside the gene matches. Per germline, CDR1 SGHTA and CDR2 FQGTGA. The CDR3 runs to 17 residues. The CDR3 DNA reads TGTGCCAGCAGCTTACAGCCGCCGGGACAGGGAACAGATACGCAGTATTTT. It specifies CASSLQPPGQGTDTQYF.